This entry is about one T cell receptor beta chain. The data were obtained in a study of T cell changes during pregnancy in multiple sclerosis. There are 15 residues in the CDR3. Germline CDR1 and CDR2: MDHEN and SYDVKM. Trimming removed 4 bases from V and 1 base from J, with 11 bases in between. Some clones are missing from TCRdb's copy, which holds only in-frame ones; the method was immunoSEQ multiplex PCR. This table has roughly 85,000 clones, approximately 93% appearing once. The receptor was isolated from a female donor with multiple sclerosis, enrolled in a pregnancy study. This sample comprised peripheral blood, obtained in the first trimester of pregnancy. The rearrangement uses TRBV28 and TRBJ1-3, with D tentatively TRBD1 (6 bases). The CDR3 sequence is CASSSPGQSGNTIYF. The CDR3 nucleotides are TGTGCCAGCAGTTCTCCCGGACAGTCTGGAAACACCATATATTTT.